The clone carrying this T cell receptor beta chain was counted between two and nine times. The antigen is undetermined. The ends were cut back, 6 bases at V and 4 bases at J, with 22 bases in the middle. The CDR3 has 17 residues. Germline V gene sequence: CDR1 MNHEY, CDR2 SMNVEV (reference sequence). The entry originates in a study of post-analysis software for immune sequencing data. Broader study findings: Five TRBV segments were significantly more frequent in patients than in controls. TRBV5-6, TRBV5-1 and TRBV20-1 were among these segments.

TCR beta libraries were prepared from cDNA with unique molecular identifiers. In TCRdb, the PCR reads were re-called with MiXCR into one record per CDR3 protein. In the table there are 750,000 to 950,000 distinct CDR3 sequences, approximately 50% of which are singletons. What was sequenced was blood. The origin of this receptor is a girl aged 10-17 years with multiple sclerosis. The chain is built from TRBV27 and TRBJ2-4; TRBD1 is a possible D gene (7 bases). CDR3 sequence: CASRQRPGDRGKNIQYF. CDR3 nucleotides: TGTGCCAGCAGGCAAAGGCCGGGGGACAGAGGGAAAAACATTCAGTACTTC.